The next 24 T cell receptor beta chains were all read from a single sample in a study of cytomegalovirus exposure and HLA in healthy donors (dated 2017 in TCRdb). Library prep was done by the immunoSEQ multiplex PCR assay. For the multiplex PCR, a mixture combining 60 forward primers for TCR Vbeta segments and 13 reverse primers for TCR Jbeta segments was used. In its TCRdb copy, this immuneACCESS table keeps in-frame sequences only and misses some clones. Where compared with another copy, unresolved V genes explain less than half of these, and the others have no known cause. This sample holds tens of thousands of clones; around four fifths were observed only once. The ten top clones hold 22% of the sample. Material for sequencing was PBMCs. The receptors were gathered from a woman under 40 in good health and CMV-seropositive.

The chain is built from TRBV4-3 and TRBJ2-6; 8 nucleotides line up with TRBD1. V lost 6 bases, J lost 1 base, and 14 bases stayed unmatched. The CDR3 is made up of 19 amino acids. The germline V gene has CDR1 LGHNA and CDR2 YSLEER. For the CDR3, the DNA is TGCGCCAGCAGACCCTCCCGGACAGGGCTAATTTCTGGGGCCAACGTCCTGACTTTC. It translates to CASRPSRTGLISGANVLTF.

The chain is built from TRBV30 and TRBJ1-1, with D tentatively TRBD1 (5 bases). The V end was cut by 5 bases, the J end by 4 bases, with 20 bases between. CDR1 and CDR2 (germline): GTSNPN, SVGIG (reference sequence). The CDR3 has 15 residues. The CDR3: CAWARVGGGGTEAFF. CDR3 nucleotides: TGTGCCTGGGCTCGCGTTGGGGGAGGAGGCACTGAAGCTTTCTTT.

In its sample, this clone was seen a few times. The J gene is TRBJ2-7, the V gene TRBV6-5; 9 bases fit TRBD1. This CDR3 is 15 amino acids long. Trimming took 2 bases from V and 4 from J; bases not matched to a gene: 6. CDR1 is MNHEY and CDR2 is SVGAGI in the germline V gene. For the CDR3, the DNA is TGTGCCAGCAGTTACGGAACAGGGGGCTATTACGAGCAGTACTTC. It translates to CASSYGTGGYYEQYF.

Here the CDR3 DNA reads TGTGCCAGCAGCTTAAGGGGGGCGGGAGTAATGGGCAATGAGCAGTTCTTC. It yields the protein CASSLRGAGVMGNEQFF. The chain has TRBV13 and TRBJ2-1; possibly TRBD2 for D (7 bases). Germline-derived CDR1 and CDR2 are PRHDT and FYEKMQ (reference sequence). Trimming took off 2 bases at V and 6 bases at J, with 20 bases between the two ends. The CDR3 totals 17 residues.

This rearrangement joins TRBV30 to TRBJ1-1; D possibly corresponds to TRBD1 (5 bases). Germline values: CDR1 GTSNPN, CDR2 SVGIG (reference sequence). V was pared by 6 bases and J by 7 bases, with 18 bases between. The CDR3 loop spans 13 amino acids. This CDR3 is CACPGGVHREAFF. CDR3 nucleotides: TGTGCCTGCCCTGGGGGGGTCCACCGTGAAGCTTTCTTT.

The rearrangement uses TRBV29-1 and TRBJ2-2; 8 nucleotides line up with TRBD1. The V gene's germline CDR1 is SQVTM and CDR2 ANQGSEA. The CDR3 extends over 13 amino acids. Losses at the gene ends were 7 bases for V and 6 bases for J; bases not matched to a gene: 7. The CDR3 region is CSGGRGRAGELFF. CDR3 in DNA: TGCAGCGGAGGCAGGGGGCGGGCCGGGGAGCTGTTTTTT.

The rearrangement links TRBV13 to TRBJ2-4, with D tentatively TRBD1 (6 bases). Germline loops: CDR1 PRHDT, CDR2 FYEKMQ (reference sequence). The CDR3 contains 18 residues. V shed 0 bases and J shed 8 bases, with 23 bases lying between them. The chain's CDR3 is CASSLGVGAPAATYIQYF. The CDR3, as DNA: TGTGCCAGCAGCTTAGGGGTGGGGGCGCCGGCCGCAACGTACATTCAGTACTTC.

This rearrangement joins TRBV28 to TRBJ1-2, with 8 bases lining up with TRBD1. Germline CDR1 is MDHEN and CDR2 is SYDVKM. After removal of 6 bases from V and 4 bases from J, the junction contained 13 bases not matched to a gene. This CDR3 comprises 16 residues. The CDR3 loop is CASSRGTGGTGYGYTF. The DNA of the CDR3 is TGTGCCAGCAGCCGAGGGACAGGAGGTACCGGCTATGGCTACACCTTC.

V is TRBV4-3 and J is TRBJ2-7, with a tentative D call TRBD2 (5 bases). Germline V gives CDR1 LGHNA, CDR2 YSLEER. CDR3 length equals 17 residues. The V end lost 3 bases, the J end lost 0 bases, and 18 bases lay between the germline ends. The CDR3 here is CASSQAGRTVSSYEQYF. For the CDR3, the DNA is TGCGCCAGCAGCCAGGCGGGCAGGACGGTTAGCTCCTACGAGCAGTACTTC.

The chain couples TRBV6-5 to TRBJ1-5; a possible D gene is TRBD1 (6 bases). The V gene lost 2 bases and the J gene lost 4 bases, with 15 bases spanning the gap. Germline V gives CDR1 MNHEY, CDR2 SVGAGI. The CDR3 consists of 16 residues. The CDR3 sequence: CASSYGRGRGNQPQHF. The CDR3, as DNA: TGTGCCAGCAGTTACGGCAGGGGCCGGGGTAATCAGCCCCAGCATTTT.

This CDR3 reads CASSLGGGAGQYF. Here the CDR3 DNA reads TGTGCCAGCAGCTTAGGTGGGGGGGCTGGCCAGTACTTC. The chain is built from TRBV7-6 and TRBJ2-5; tentative D call: TRBD2 (7 bases). The germline gives CDR1 SGHVS, CDR2 FNYEAQ. The V and J ends lost 1 base and 10 bases respectively, with 13 bases between them. CDR3 size: 13 residues.

This sequence joins TRBV28 and TRBJ1-2, with D hard to call. This CDR3 region has 12 residues. Germline CDR1 and CDR2: MDHEN and SYDVKM. With 6 bases removed from V and 5 bases from J, the gap between germline ends came to 10 bases. CDR3 region: CASSPPGYGYTF. The CDR3 DNA reads TGTGCCAGCAGCCCCCCGGGGTATGGCTACACCTTC.

The V and J genes are TRBV2 and TRBJ2-7, with D possibly TRBD2 on 7 matching bases. V shed 8 bases and J shed 1 base, with 15 bases lying between them. CDR1 SNHLY and CDR2 FYNNEI come from the germline V gene. The length of the CDR3 is 14 residues. This chain's CDR3 is CASAQGGGSYEQYF. DNA of the CDR3: TGTGCCAGCGCCCAAGGGGGGGGTTCCTACGAGCAGTACTTC. The variable domain in full, with the rest retrieved from reference TRBV2 and TRBJ2-7, is EPEVTQTPSHQVTQMGQEVILRCVPISNHLYFYWYRQILGQKVEFLVSFYNNEISEKSEIFDDQFSVERPDGSNFTLKIRSTKLEDSAMYFCASAQGGGSYEQYFGPGTRLTVT.

The rearrangement uses TRBV13 and TRBJ1-1; no clear D gene. The ends were cut back, 5 bases at V and 4 bases at J, with 5 bases in the middle. CDR3 size: 11 residues. Germline CDR1 reads PRHDT; CDR2 reads FYEKMQ (reference sequence). The CDR3 sequence: CASSRSTEAFF. The CDR3 coding sequence is TGTGCCAGCAGCCGGAGCACTGAAGCTTTCTTT.

The genes are TRBV2 and TRBJ2-7; D gene uncertain. The CDR3 runs to 14 residues. Germline CDR1 SNHLY, CDR2 FYNNEI. V shed 5 bases and J shed 4 bases, with 15 bases lying between them. CDR3 sequence reads: CASSIPTASYEQYF. The CDR3 bases are TGTGCCAGCAGTATCCCAACAGCTTCTTACGAGCAGTACTTC.

This sequence joins TRBV5-4 and TRBJ2-7; D possibly corresponds to TRBD1 (5 bases). V lost 0 bases and J lost 7, with 20 bases in between. CDR1 is SGHNT and CDR2 is YYREEE in the germline V gene (reference sequence). This CDR3 spans 16 amino acids. The CDR3 nucleotides are TGTGCCAGCAGCTTGGGCTCAAACTTGGGTAGGGGTGAGCAGTACTTC. This sequence encodes CASSLGSNLGRGEQYF.

The chain combines TRBV7-2 with TRBJ1-5, with D perhaps TRBD1 (6 bases). The CDR3 spans 16 residues. Germline V gives CDR1 SGHTA, CDR2 FQGNSA. With 2 bases removed from V and 5 bases from J, the gap between germline ends came to 16 bases. The chain's CDR3 is CASSLSPAGVDQPQHF. The CDR3 DNA reads as TGTGCCAGCAGCTTAAGTCCCGCAGGGGTGGATCAGCCCCAGCATTTT.

This chain links TRBV30 with TRBJ2-7; D gene ambiguous. Trimming took 0 bases from V and 4 from J, leaving 7 bases between them. Germline CDR1 is GTSNPN and CDR2 is SVGIG (reference sequence). CDR3 length equals 12 residues. The CDR3 nucleotides are TGTGCCTGGAGTGTGGCTCCATACGAGCAGTACTTC. Translating gives CAWSVAPYEQYF.

This chain uses TRBV9 with TRBJ2-3, with D possibly TRBD1 on 6 matching bases. The CDR3 contains 14 residues. Germline V gives CDR1 SGDLS, CDR2 YYNGEE. V lost 3 bases to trimming and J lost 6 bases, with 14 bases between them. CDR3 residues: CASSERLGADTQYF. The DNA for the CDR3 is TGTGCCAGCAGCGAGAGACTGGGGGCCGATACGCAGTATTTT. The full variable domain, with the rest looked up from reference TRBV9 and TRBJ2-3, is DSGVTQTPKHLITATGQRVTLRCSPRSGDLSVYWYQQSLDQGLQFLIQYYNGEERAKGNILERFSAQQFPDLHSELNLSSLELGDSALYFCASSERLGADTQYFGPGTRLTVL.

The chain recombines TRBV6-7 with TRBJ2-5; D is perhaps TRBD2 (5 bases). TRBV6-7 is an ORF for which the function is uncertain. Trimming pared 10 bases from V and 5 bases from J, leaving 23 bases between. This CDR3 is built from 15 residues. Here the CDR3 reads CANSGSRGRLETQYF. In DNA form, the CDR3 reads TGTGCCAACAGCGGCTCCCGGGGAAGATTGGAGACCCAGTACTTC.

Only a few counts were recorded for this clone. The chain links TRBV7-8 to TRBJ2-7; D is unresolved. Germline V gives CDR1 SGHVS, CDR2 FQNEAQ. The CDR3 loop spans 13 amino acids. The V and J ends lost 1 base and 2 bases respectively, with 6 bases between them. CDR3 in amino acids: CASSLGSTYEQYF. The CDR3 nucleotides are TGTGCCAGCAGCTTAGGGTCTACCTACGAGCAGTACTTC.

This clone was picked up one time. This chain connects TRBV18 to TRBJ2-1; 12 bases line up with TRBD2. CDR1 KGHSH and CDR2 LQKENI come from the germline V gene. J was trimmed by 5 bases and V by 3 bases; bases with no gene match: 2. CDR3 length equals 15 residues. This CDR3 is CASSPRLAGDNEQFF. The CDR3 bases are TGTGCCAGCTCACCGAGACTAGCGGGAGACAATGAGCAGTTCTTC.

The CDR3 loop reads CASSGGLAGLVNEQFF. For the CDR3, the DNA is TGCGCCAGCAGCGGGGGACTAGCGGGTCTGGTCAATGAGCAGTTCTTC. The J gene is TRBJ2-1, the V gene TRBV5-1; TRBD2 aligns across 12 bases. J lost 6 bases, V lost 4 bases, and 8 bases had no gene match. This CDR3 has 16 amino acids. Looked up from germline, CDR1 is SGHRS and CDR2 is YFSETQ.

The CDR3 DNA reads TGTGCCAGCAGCCAAGATAGCGGGAGCTCCTACAATGAGCAGTTCTTC. It yields the protein CASSQDSGSSYNEQFF. The rearrangement joins TRBV14 to TRBJ2-1; 9 bases align to TRBD2. V shed 0 bases and J 0 bases; nucleotides not matched to a gene: 0. The germline CDR1 and CDR2 sequences are SGHDN and FVKESK. CDR3 length: 16 residues. The whole variable domain, filled in from reference TRBV14 and TRBJ2-1, reads EAGVTQFPSHSVIEKGQTVTLRCDPISGHDNLYWYRRVMGKEIKFLLHFVKESKQDESGMPNNRFLAERTGGTYSTLKVQPAELEDSGVYFCASSQDSGSSYNEQFFGPGTRLTVL.